This T cell receptor beta chain was observed in a study of blood T cell repertoires in COVID-19. Across the study: COVID-19 samples collected from the United States, Italy and Spain covered acute and convalescent phases. Sample material is recorded as cDNA or gDNA derived from T cells, B-cell-depleted T cells, or PBMCs.

The CDR3 consists of 16 residues. Germline values: CDR1 KGHDR, CDR2 SFDVKD. V lost 5 bases and J lost 5; bases outside the gene matches: 4. Seattle researchers signed up patients amid active infection and tracked them longitudinally. Original handling: Scientists estimated how many nucleated cells there were by amplifying reference gene primers. Clones were read by immunoSEQ multiplex PCR, and TCRdb kept only the in-frame ones, dropping some. V, J and clone size are taken as reported in that table, and D and trimming were inferred from the DNA itself. The table shows tens of thousands of clones, with under 85% occurring only once.

This chain links TRBV24-1 with TRBJ2-2, with 13 bases identical to TRBD2. The clonotype originates from a man in his 60s with COVID-19, enrolled during active disease. The sample comprised peripheral blood. The CDR3 protein is CATSGRTSGSTGELFF. In DNA, the CDR3 is TGTGCCACCAGTGGGCGGACTAGCGGGAGTACCGGGGAGCTGTTTTTT.